This TCR beta chain was identified during a study of cytomegalovirus exposure and HLA in healthy donors. The germline V gene has CDR1 MNHNS and CDR2 SASEGT. The CDR3 has 14 amino acids. V dropped 2 bases and J dropped 4 bases, with 9 bases sitting between them. 13 Jbeta primers and 60 Vbeta primers were used for the PCR. Profiled with immunoSEQ multiplex PCR; TCRdb holds only in-frame clones, not every one. The data contain approximately 150,000 clones, around 81% of them singletons. The chain joins TRBV6-1 to TRBJ1-3; D not certain. The specimen was PBMCs. The origin of this receptor is a woman aged 40 to 55 in good health and CMV-seronegative. In DNA form, the CDR3 reads TGTGCCAGCAGTGAAAATTGGCAGGGAAACACCATATATTTT. Its protein product is CASSENWQGNTIYF.